This entry lists 18 T cell receptor beta chains sequenced from one sample in a study of blood T cell repertoires in COVID-19. Libraries were prepared by immunoSEQ multiplex PCR; TCRdb keeps only in-frame clonotypes and omits some of them. The table shows about 220,000 clones, with around 81% occurring only once. The sequencing input was peripheral blood. All receptors derive from a woman between 65 and 79 years old with acute or convalescent COVID-19.

The chain has TRBV25-1 and TRBJ1-2, with 7 bases fitting TRBD1. The CDR3 loop spans 16 amino acids. V lost 6 bases and J lost 4; bases outside the gene matches: 14. Germline CDR1 reads MGHDK; CDR2 reads SYGVNS. In nucleotides, the CDR3 is TGTGCCAGCAGAGGAACCGGGACAGCAGTCTTCTATGGCTACACCTTC. This translates into CASRGTGTAVFYGYTF.

This clone was seen once. The V gene is TRBV30, the J gene TRBJ2-3; possibly TRBD2 for D (6 bases). Trimming took off 3 bases at V and 1 base at J, with 14 bases between the two ends. Germline assignment: CDR1 GTSNPN and CDR2 SVGIG (reference sequence). The CDR3 is 15 residues long. The CDR3 coding sequence is TGTGCCTGGAGGCTTAAGGAGGGAGGCACAGATACGCAGTATTTT. Its protein is CAWRLKEGGTDTQYF.

The gene calls are TRBV7-6 and TRBJ2-5; D gene unclear. V lost 5 bases and J 9 bases, leaving 10 bases between the germline ends. The germline V gene encodes CDR1 SGHVS and CDR2 FNYEAQ. This CDR3 is 11 amino acids long. CDR3 residues: CASSAEWSQYF. The CDR3 coding sequence is TGTGCCAGCAGCGCCGAGTGGTCCCAGTACTTC.

Note on this clone: Its ends do not fully match the called genes, so a read error is possible. CDR3 nucleotides: TGTGCCAGTAGGAGGGAGAGGATCTTT. It translates to CASRRERIF. The chain combines TRBV19 with TRBJ1-1; D gene uncertain. The CDR3 is 9 residues long. Germline loops: CDR1 LNHDA, CDR2 SQIVND (reference sequence).

The chain links TRBV5-6 to TRBJ1-2; D remains ambiguous. CDR3 length equals 15 residues. Trimming left V 4 bases short and J 5 bases short, with 18 bases between. CDR1 is SGHDT, CDR2 YYEEEE, per germline. DNA of the CDR3: TGTGCCAGCAGCAATGCAGGACTGACAACATATGGCTACACCTTC. Translation: CASSNAGLTTYGYTF.

The chain's CDR3 is CASRQQGTGELFF. The CDR3, as DNA: TGTGCCAGTAGACAGCAAGGGACCGGGGAGCTGTTTTTT. The V call is TRBV12-3 or TRBV12-4, the J call TRBJ2-2, with a possible D match to TRBD1 (5 bases). Trimming took off 9 bases at V and 5 bases at J, with 13 bases between the two ends. This CDR3 has 13 amino acids.

Here the CDR3 reads CATVGALTVYEQYF. The CDR3 coding sequence is TGCGCCACCGTGGGGGCTCTCACGGTCTACGAGCAGTACTTC. V and J are TRBV10-1 and TRBJ2-7; possibly TRBD1 for D (6 bases). Germline V gene sequence: CDR1 WNHNN, CDR2 SYGVQD (reference sequence). V shed 10 bases and J shed 3 bases, with 19 bases lying between them. This CDR3 is 14 amino acids long.

The chain links TRBV19 to TRBJ1-5, with 9 bases aligning to TRBD1. V lost 8 bases and J lost 0; bases outside the gene matches: 8. The CDR3 loop spans 16 amino acids. The V gene's germline CDR1 is LNHDA and CDR2 SQIVND (reference sequence). The CDR3 nucleotides are TGTGCCAGTTCTGGGGGGACAGGGAATAGCAATCAGCCCCAGCATTTT. It specifies CASSGGTGNSNQPQHF. Drawing the rest from reference TRBV19 and TRBJ1-5, the complete variable domain is DGGITQSPKYLFRKEGQNVTLSCEQNLNHDAMYWYRQDPGQGLRLIYYSQIVNDFQKGDIAEGYSVSREKKESFPLTVTSAQKNPTAFYLCASSGGTGNSNQPQHFGDGTRLSIL.

The chain employs TRBV7-9 and TRBJ2-3; D possibly corresponds to TRBD2 (5 bases). The V and J ends lost 0 bases and 6 bases respectively, with 10 bases between them. The CDR3 totals 14 residues. The germline V gene encodes CDR1 SEHNR and CDR2 FQNEAQ (reference sequence). CDR3 loop: CASSLALGDDTQYF. CDR3 coding DNA: TGTGCCAGCAGCTTAGCGCTCGGGGATGATACGCAGTATTTT.

V gene TRBV29-1 combines with J gene TRBJ2-1; D is perhaps TRBD1 (5 bases). This CDR3 is built from 15 residues. Trimming took off 6 bases at V and 7 bases at J, with 22 bases between the two ends. Per germline, CDR1 SQVTM and CDR2 ANQGSEA. CDR3 bases: TGCAGCGTCGCCCGTGGGGCCTCGTTCGGGAATGAGCAGTTCTTC. It specifies CSVARGASFGNEQFF.

The chain has TRBV5-1 and TRBJ2-5; D uncertain. CDR3 size: 14 residues. V shed 0 bases and J shed 5 bases, with 11 bases lying between them. Per the germline V gene, CDR1 is SGHRS and CDR2 is YFSETQ. CDR3 protein: CASSLDGGPETQYF. In nucleotides, the CDR3 is TGCGCCAGCAGCTTGGATGGTGGGCCCGAGACCCAGTACTTC.

V is TRBV18 and J is TRBJ2-7; D is ambiguous. CDR1 and CDR2 (germline): KGHSH, LQKENI. Trimming removed 3 bases at V and 0 bases at J, with 15 bases between. The CDR3 runs to 16 residues. CDR3 sequence (DNA): TGTGCCAGCTCACCCCAGTCGGTCAGACTCTCCTACGAGCAGTACTTC. Its protein product is CASSPQSVRLSYEQYF. Looking up the rest from reference TRBV18 and TRBJ2-7 gives the full variable domain: NAGVMQNPRHLVRRRGQEARLRCSPMKGHSHVYWYRQLPEEGLKFMVYLQKENIIDESGMPKERFSAEFPKEGPSILRIQQVVRGDSAAYFCASSPQSVRLSYEQYFGPGTRLTVT.

This clone was found once. V usage is TRBV6-2 or TRBV6-3 and J usage is TRBJ2-1; weak D call: TRBD2 (5 bases). This CDR3 comprises 12 residues. The V gene's germline CDR1 is MNHEY and CDR2 SVGEGT. Trimming shortened V by 5 bases and J by 9 bases, and 11 bases separated the two germline ends. CDR3 bases: TGTGCCAGCAGTGCAATAGGACTTGAGCAGTTCTTC. It specifies CASSAIGLEQFF.

This rearrangement joins TRBV6-6 to TRBJ2-7; D not certain. Between the trimmed V and J ends, which lost 0 bases and 2 bases, there was a span of 8 bases. This CDR3 spans 14 amino acids. Germline CDR1 reads MNHNY; CDR2 reads SVGAGI (reference sequence). CDR3 residues: CASSYSSTAYEQYF. DNA for the CDR3: TGTGCCAGCAGTTACTCGAGCACTGCCTACGAGCAGTACTTC.

The chain joins TRBV2 to TRBJ2-7; 8 bases align to TRBD1. There are 13 residues in the CDR3. Germline CDR1 SNHLY, CDR2 FYNNEI. The CDR3 DNA is TGTGCCAGCGGATCCAGGGGGCAGTACGAGCAGCACGTC. Amino acid sequence: CASGSRGQYEQHV.

This clone has just a few counts. V is TRBV6-5 and J is TRBJ1-1; 8 bases map to TRBD1. Germline CDR1 MNHEY, CDR2 SVGAGI. The CDR3 contains 14 residues. Trimming cost V 3 bases and J 4 bases; bases outside gene matches: 4. In nucleotides, the CDR3 is TGTGCCAGCAGTTATCGACAGGGGAGCACTGAAGCTTTCTTT. This translates into CASSYRQGSTEAFF.

V is TRBV11-3 and J is TRBJ2-3; D is ambiguous. V was cut by 5 bases and J by 9 bases, with 12 bases left in between. The CDR3 is 12 amino acids. CDR1 SGHNT and CDR2 YENEEA come from the germline V gene. CDR3 bases: TGTGCCAGCAGCGCCCTTTTGGGCACGCAGTATTTT. It translates to CASSALLGTQYF.

The chain recombines TRBV3-1 (or the pseudogene TRBV3-2) with TRBJ1-6; D is ambiguous. Per germline, CDR1 LGHDT and CDR2 YNNKEL (reference sequence). This CDR3 is 14 amino acids long. V lost 6 bases and J lost 2, with 8 bases in between. This CDR3 is CASREGTYNSPLHF. CDR3 nucleotide sequence: TGTGCCAGCAGGGAGGGTACCTATAATTCACCCCTCCACTTT.